The 15 T cell receptor beta chains in this list originate from one sample, sequenced in a study of Graves' ophthalmopathy and Graves' hyperthyroidism. The authors amplified TCR beta CDR3 regions from RNA transcripts. The authors performed first-round RT-PCR with HTBI primers and then a second-round multiplex PCR. TCRdb passed the multiplex PCR reads through MiXCR, listing each CDR3 protein once. The sample has approximately 330,000 distinct CDR3 sequences, around a sixth seen once; the top ten hold about 12%. Sequencing was done on a sample of peripheral blood. These receptors were collected from an adult man with Graves' ophthalmopathy.

The chain uses TRBV6-9 and TRBJ1-1, with TRBD1 matching 11 bases. Germline V lookup: CDR1 MNHGY, CDR2 SVAAGI. The CDR3 spans 15 residues. The V and J ends lost 8 bases and 1 base, in that order; junction bases with no gene match: 6. CDR3 DNA sequence: TGTGCCAGCCAGGACAGGGGGCGGTGGAACACTGAAGCTTTCTTT. This codes for CASQDRGRWNTEAFF.

This clonotype was recorded a few times. The V and J genes are TRBV19 and TRBJ2-5; D call uncertain. The CDR3 sequence is 17 residues long. The germline V gene has CDR1 LNHDA and CDR2 SQIVND (reference sequence). Deletions cut 3 bases from V and 2 bases from J, with 19 bases between. The CDR3 DNA follows: TGTGCCAGTAGTATTTTGGAAGGGTCCGAGAATCAAGAGACCCAGTACTTC. It yields the protein CASSILEGSENQETQYF.

There are many counts of this clonotype. This chain links TRBV29-1 with TRBJ2-7; 10 bases are a match to TRBD2. J lost 5 bases, V lost 2 bases, and 3 bases had no gene match. Germline-derived CDR1 and CDR2 are SQVTM and ANQGSEA. The CDR3 consists of 13 residues. CDR3 DNA sequence: TGCAGCGTTGAACCTAGCGGGGGCCACGAGCAGTACTTC. It translates to CSVEPSGGHEQYF.

Many counts were recorded for this clonotype. V is TRBV7-2 and J is TRBJ1-3; no clear D gene. The V and J ends lost 5 bases and 0 bases respectively, with 11 bases between them. The CDR3 runs to 15 residues. CDR1 and CDR2 from the germline V gene are SGHTA and FQGNSA. DNA of the CDR3: TGTGCCAGCAGCGCCCAGGTTGGCTCTGGAAACACCATATATTTT. Translated, it gives CASSAQVGSGNTIYF.

This clonotype was counted at least ten times. The J gene is TRBJ1-1, the V gene TRBV15, with D hard to call. The CDR3 spans 12 residues. Germline V lookup: CDR1 LNHNV, CDR2 YYDKDF (reference sequence). V lost 3 bases and J 7 bases, leaving 9 bases between the germline ends. The chain's CDR3 is CATSSGSLEAFF. CDR3 sequence (DNA): TGTGCCACCAGCAGTGGGAGCCTTGAAGCTTTCTTT.

This clonotype was seen ten or more times. The rearrangement links TRBV11-2 to TRBJ2-2, with 10 bases that match TRBD2. Trimming at V came to 1 base and at J to 2 bases, leaving 1 base not matched to a gene. The CDR3 totals 16 residues. Germline V lookup: CDR1 SGHAT, CDR2 FQNNGV. CDR3 bases: TGTGCCAGCAGCTTAGTAGCGGGGGGAAACACCGGGGAGCTGTTTTTT. It specifies CASSLVAGGNTGELFF. Full variable domain (rest looked up from reference TRBV11-2 and TRBJ2-2): EAGVAQSPRYKIIEKRQSVAFWCNPISGHATLYWYQQILGQGPKLLIQFQNNGVVDDSQLPKDRFSAERLKGVDSTLKIQPAKLEDSAVYLCASSLVAGGNTGELFFGEGSRLTVL.

At least ten counts were recorded for this clonotype. The chain uses TRBV14 and TRBJ2-5; D remains ambiguous. Germline loops: CDR1 SGHDN, CDR2 FVKESK. Trimming cost V 0 bases and J 5 bases, with 13 bases left between them. The CDR3 totals 15 residues. The CDR3 DNA sequence: TGTGCCAGCAGCCAAGATGTGGCGGTGAAGGAGACCCAGTACTTC. Its translation: CASSQDVAVKETQYF.

In its sample, this clonotype was seen many times. The rearrangement joins TRBV5-1 to TRBJ1-2; no reliable D call. CDR1 and CDR2 (germline): SGHRS, YFSETQ. This CDR3 comprises 14 residues. The V end lost 1 base, the J end lost 6 bases, and 13 bases lay between the germline ends. The CDR3 DNA reads TGCGCCAGCAGCTTGTCTGGGGAGAGCGATGGCTACACCTTC. This gives the protein CASSLSGESDGYTF.

Ten or more counts support this clonotype. V and J are TRBV30 and TRBJ1-2; perhaps TRBD1 as D (5 bases). Trimming pared 3 bases from V and 1 base from J, leaving 12 bases between. The CDR3 sequence is 14 residues long. Germline CDR1 reads GTSNPN; CDR2 reads SVGIG (reference sequence). This CDR3 is CAWREGTLNYGYTF. CDR3 nucleotides: TGTGCCTGGAGAGAAGGGACTCTTAACTATGGCTACACCTTC.

This clonotype has a count of ten or more. As DNA, the CDR3 is TGTGCCAGCAGCTTAGAACAGGGGGGGTTCCAAGAGACCCAGTACTTC. This translates into CASSLEQGGFQETQYF. The chain couples TRBV7-8 to TRBJ2-5, with D perhaps TRBD1 (8 bases). The germline V and J ends were trimmed by 1 base and 1 base, with 13 bases remaining between them. The CDR3 contains 16 residues. The germline CDR1 and CDR2 sequences are SGHVS and FQNEAQ. Drawing the rest from reference TRBV7-8 and TRBJ2-5, the complete variable domain is GAGVSQSPRYKVAKRGQDVALRCDPISGHVSLFWYQQALGQGPEFLTYFQNEAQLDKSGLPSDRFFAERPEGSVSTLKIQRTQQEDSAVYLCASSLEQGGFQETQYFGPGTRLLVL.

This clonotype came up many times. As DNA, the CDR3 is TGTGCCTGGAGTGTACAAGTGGGCGGGGAGCTGTTTTTT. Translating gives CAWSVQVGGELFF. The gene calls are TRBV30 and TRBJ2-2, with unresolved D. Trimming left V 0 bases short and J 7 bases short, with 9 bases between. The CDR3 is 13 residues long. CDR1 and CDR2 (germline): GTSNPN, SVGIG (reference sequence).

This clonotype appeared many times. The V call is TRBV5-1, the J call TRBJ1-1, with D possibly TRBD1 on 5 matching bases. Germline CDR1 and CDR2: SGHRS and YFSETQ. The CDR3 covers 15 residues. The V end was cut by 4 bases, the J end by 5 bases, with 18 bases between. The CDR3 nucleotides read TGCGCCAGCAGCCCCTACCAGGGCGGTATGACTGAAGCTTTCTTT. Translated: CASSPYQGGMTEAFF. Complete variable domain (other parts from reference TRBV5-1 and TRBJ1-1): KAGVTQTPRYLIKTRGQQVTLSCSPISGHRSVSWYQQTPGQGLQFLFEYFSETQRNKGNFPGRFSGRQFSNSRSEMNVSTLELGDSALYLCASSPYQGGMTEAFFGQGTRLTVV.

At least ten counts were recorded for this clonotype. The gene calls are TRBV2 and TRBJ1-5, with TRBD1 as a possible D gene (5 bases). This CDR3 region has 14 residues. Per the germline V gene, CDR1 is SNHLY and CDR2 is FYNNEI. Deletions cut 6 bases from V and 6 bases from J, with 15 bases between. CDR3 region: CASRGRVDGQPQHF. CDR3 coding DNA: TGTGCCAGCAGGGGCAGGGTGGACGGTCAGCCCCAGCATTTT.

This clonotype was counted ten times or more. The gene calls are TRBV12-3 or TRBV12-4 and TRBJ2-7, with D tentatively TRBD1 (6 bases). Trimming removed 8 bases at V and 1 base at J, with 18 bases between. This CDR3 has 15 amino acids. CDR3 loop: CASGQQGMGSYEQYF. CDR3 DNA: TGTGCCAGCGGTCAACAGGGAATGGGGTCCTACGAGCAGTACTTC.

This clonotype was detected ten times or more. The chain is built from TRBV3-1 and TRBJ1-5, with D uncertain. V shed 0 bases and J shed 5 bases, with 11 bases lying between them. The CDR3 length is 15 residues. CDR1 LGHDT and CDR2 YNNKEL come from the germline V gene (reference sequence). The CDR3: CASSQDSSNDQPQHF. As DNA, the CDR3 is TGTGCCAGCAGCCAAGATAGTTCCAACGATCAGCCCCAGCATTTT.